Below are 24 T cell receptor beta chains sequenced from a single sample in a study of blood T cell repertoires in COVID-19. This table comes from immunoSEQ multiplex PCR, and its TCRdb copy is limited to in-frame clones, with some not included. This repertoire shows roughly 52,000 clones, around 83% found once; its top ten account for over 4.5%. Input material: peripheral blood. These receptors were collected from a human donor in a cohort sampled during active COVID-19.

V and J are TRBV19 and TRBJ1-2; D gene unclear. The ends were cut back, 5 bases at V and 2 bases at J, with 12 bases in the middle. The CDR3 is 14 amino acids. Germline lookup yields CDR1 LNHDA and CDR2 SQIVND (reference sequence). CDR3 nucleotides: TGTGCCAGTAGTGAGCAGGATCAAAACTATGGCTACACCTTC. The encoded protein is CASSEQDQNYGYTF.

The CDR3 spells CSARGGKLFF. As DNA, the CDR3 is TGCAGTGCTAGGGGCGGGAAACTGTTTTTT. The chain joins TRBV20-1 to TRBJ1-4; no reliable D call. V lost 3 bases, J lost 11 bases, and 7 bases lay in between. This CDR3 region has 10 residues. Germline V gene data show CDR1 as DFQATT and CDR2 as SNEGSKA (reference sequence).

This chain joins TRBV7-2 and TRBJ2-2; D is possibly TRBD1 (5 bases). With 5 bases removed from V and 7 bases from J, the gap between germline ends came to 11 bases. Looked up from germline, CDR1 is SGHTA and CDR2 is FQGNSA. This CDR3 is 13 amino acids long. The CDR3 bases are TGTGCCAGCAGCCCCCGGACACGCGGGGAGCTGTTTTTT. This encodes CASSPRTRGELFF.

The rearrangement joins TRBV6-5 to TRBJ2-2; 8 bases match TRBD1. The CDR3 covers 16 residues. V shed 4 bases and J 12 bases; nucleotides not matched to a gene: 16. Germline values: CDR1 MNHEY, CDR2 SVGAGI. This CDR3 reads CASSFGTGVTQGKLFF. CDR3 sequence (DNA): TGTGCCAGCAGTTTCGGGACAGGCGTAACCCAAGGGAAGCTGTTTTTT.

This clone has a handful of counts. V gene TRBV6-1 combines with J gene TRBJ1-5; tentative D call: TRBD1 (6 bases). Per the germline V gene, CDR1 is MNHNS and CDR2 is SASEGT. Between the trimmed V and J ends, which lost 3 bases and 3 bases, there was a span of 15 bases. The CDR3 has 16 amino acids. The CDR3 protein is CASSDVRRGNNQPQHF. The CDR3 coding sequence is TGTGCCAGCAGTGATGTCCGCAGGGGAAACAATCAGCCCCAGCATTTT.

For the CDR3, the DNA is TGTGCCTGGAGGAGAGGGGGACAGGGGCTCACCGGGGAGCTGTTTTTT. Protein product: CAWRRGGQGLTGELFF. The V call is TRBV30, the J call TRBJ2-2, with 10 bases that match TRBD1. This CDR3 spans 16 amino acids. Germline CDR1 and CDR2: GTSNPN and SVGIG (reference sequence). After removal of 3 bases from V and 4 bases from J, the junction contained 8 bases not matched to a gene. The full variable domain, its missing parts supplied by reference TRBV30 and TRBJ2-2, is SQTIHQWPATLVQPVGSPLSLECTVEGTSNPNLYWYRQAAGRGLQLLFYSVGIGQISSEVPQNLSASRPQDRQFILSSKKLLLSDSGFYLCAWRRGGQGLTGELFFGEGSRLTVL.

This chain joins TRBV5-1 and TRBJ1-6; 9 nucleotides align to TRBD1. From germline, CDR1 is SGHRS and CDR2 YFSETQ. CDR3 length equals 16 residues. V gave up 0 bases and J gave up 8 bases; unmatched junction bases: 6. CDR3 nucleotide sequence: TGCGCCAGCAGCTTGGTGGCGACAGGGGGTGATTCACCCCTCCACTTT. Amino acid sequence: CASSLVATGGDSPLHF.

V gene TRBV13 combines with J gene TRBJ2-1; 8 nucleotides line up with TRBD2. With V trimmed by 1 base and J by 5 bases, 7 bases remained unmatched. CDR1 is PRHDT and CDR2 is FYEKMQ in the germline V gene (reference sequence). The CDR3 runs 16 residues. CDR3 in DNA: TGTGCCAGCAGCTTAGCCCGACTAGCGCCCCACAATGAGCAGTTCTTC. Protein sequence: CASSLARLAPHNEQFF.

V and J are TRBV6-5 and TRBJ1-6; a possible D gene is TRBD1 (6 bases). This CDR3 comprises 14 residues. Trimming pared 2 bases from V and 9 bases from J, leaving 11 bases between. Germline CDR1 reads MNHEY; CDR2 reads SVGAGI. As DNA, the CDR3 is TGTGCCAGCAGTTACCGGGGGGCAGGTTCACCCCTCCACTTT. Amino acid sequence: CASSYRGAGSPLHF.

V gene TRBV27 combines with J gene TRBJ2-2, with D possibly matching TRBD1 (6 bases). CDR1 is MNHEY and CDR2 is SMNVEV in the germline V gene (reference sequence). The CDR3 has 13 amino acids. The V end lost 11 bases, the J end lost 2 bases, and 12 bases lay between the germline ends. DNA of the CDR3: TGTGCCTGCGCCAGGGGAAACACCGGGGAGCTGTTTTTT. Amino acids: CACARGNTGELFF.

The genes are TRBV20-1 and TRBJ2-3, with 7 positions matching TRBD1. This CDR3 is built from 17 residues. The germline gives CDR1 DFQATT, CDR2 SNEGSKA (reference sequence). V lost 3 bases to trimming and J lost 8 bases; unmatched junction nucleotides: 20. CDR3 nucleotides: TGCAGTGCTAGTGTGACAGGGAATTCACTTGGGCCGATTACGCAGTATTTT. It specifies CSASVTGNSLGPITQYF.

The V and J genes are TRBV9 and TRBJ1-4; D may be TRBD1 (5 bases). V was trimmed by 3 bases and J by 4 bases, leaving 13 bases between them. Germline assignment: CDR1 SGDLS and CDR2 YYNGEE. The CDR3 runs 15 residues. The CDR3, as DNA: TGTGCCAGCAGCGCTAAGAGCCAGGGTAATGAAAAACTGTTTTTT. Its translation is CASSAKSQGNEKLFF.

This chain links TRBV5-1 with TRBJ2-2, with 7 nucleotides matching TRBD1. Trimming cost V 2 bases and J 2 bases; bases outside gene matches: 6. The V gene's germline CDR1 is SGHRS and CDR2 YFSETQ. The CDR3 sequence is 16 residues long. The CDR3 reads CASSFDYRGNTGELFF. The DNA of the CDR3 is TGCGCCAGCAGCTTTGACTACAGGGGAAACACCGGGGAGCTGTTTTTT.

V and J are TRBV9 and TRBJ1-4, with D possibly TRBD1 on 5 matching bases. The V and J ends lost 4 bases and 8 bases respectively, with 12 bases between them. This CDR3 has 13 amino acids. Germline V gene lookup returns CDR1 SGDLS and CDR2 YYNGEE. The CDR3 DNA is TGTGCCAGCAGCCCCCTAGGGGTAGAAAAACTGTTTTTT. Its translation: CASSPLGVEKLFF. Full variable domain (rest looked up from reference TRBV9 and TRBJ1-4): DSGVTQTPKHLITATGQRVTLRCSPRSGDLSVYWYQQSLDQGLQFLIQYYNGEERAKGNILERFSAQQFPDLHSELNLSSLELGDSALYFCASSPLGVEKLFFGSGTQLSVL.

The V gene is TRBV2, the J gene TRBJ2-3, with a possible D match to TRBD2 (6 bases). V dropped 4 bases and J dropped 2 bases, with 13 bases sitting between them. From germline, CDR1 is SNHLY and CDR2 FYNNEI. The CDR3 is made up of 15 amino acids. The DNA of the CDR3 is TGTGCCAGCAGTGCGGAGACTAGGGTCACAGATACGCAGTATTTT. Translation: CASSAETRVTDTQYF.

The V call is TRBV30, the J call TRBJ1-6, with TRBD1 as a possible D gene (6 bases). The V and J ends lost 5 bases and 0 bases respectively, with 14 bases between them. The CDR3 extends over 16 amino acids. CDR1 is GTSNPN and CDR2 is SVGIG in the germline V gene (reference sequence). The CDR3 region has the DNA TGTGCCTGGGGGCAACAGGGTAGCTCCTATAATTCACCCCTCCACTTT. Its protein is CAWGQQGSSYNSPLHF.

This chain uses TRBV7-9 with TRBJ2-5; possibly TRBD2 for D (6 bases). The V gene lost 1 base and the J gene lost 5 bases, with 11 bases spanning the gap. The CDR3 totals 14 residues. The germline CDR1 and CDR2 sequences are SEHNR and FQNEAQ (reference sequence). CDR3 region: CASSLELATETQYF. In DNA, the CDR3 is TGTGCCAGCAGCTTAGAGCTAGCGACGGAGACCCAGTACTTC. Using reference TRBV7-9 and TRBJ2-5 for the parts outside the CDR3, the full variable domain is DTGVSQNPRHKITKRGQNVTFRCDPISEHNRLYWYRQTLGQGPEFLTYFQNEAQLEKSRLLSDRFSAERPKGSFSTLEIQRTEQGDSAMYLCASSLELATETQYFGPGTRLLVL.

The V gene is TRBV18, the J gene TRBJ1-5; 7 positions agree with TRBD1. The CDR3 is 14 residues long. V was pared by 6 bases and J by 7 bases, with 9 bases of the junction left unmatched. The germline CDR1 and CDR2 sequences are KGHSH and LQKENI. In DNA, the CDR3 is TGTGCCAGCTCGCAGGGGGGTACGAAGCAGCCCCAGCATTTT. Protein product: CASSQGGTKQPQHF.

The chain joins TRBV18 to TRBJ1-1; D possibly corresponds to TRBD1 (5 bases). Germline-derived CDR1 and CDR2 are KGHSH and LQKENI. V was clipped by 2 bases and J by 1 base, with 14 bases between them. The CDR3 length is 16 residues. The CDR3 protein is CASSPGNSRANTEAFF. The CDR3 bases are TGTGCCAGCTCACCAGGAAATTCCAGGGCGAACACTGAAGCTTTCTTT.

V gene TRBV6-1 combines with J gene TRBJ2-3; D is undetermined. The germline gives CDR1 MNHNS, CDR2 SASEGT. The ends were cut back, 1 base at V and 0 bases at J, with 5 bases in the middle. The CDR3 has 14 residues. This chain's CDR3 is CASSEVTSTDTQYF. The CDR3 nucleotides read TGTGCCAGCAGTGAAGTGACTAGCACAGATACGCAGTATTTT.

This rearrangement joins TRBV9 to TRBJ1-6; TRBD1 aligns across 9 bases. V lost 3 bases to trimming and J lost 9 bases; unmatched junction nucleotides: 4. Germline CDR1 reads SGDLS; CDR2 reads YYNGEE. This CDR3 contains 14 residues. In DNA form, the CDR3 reads TGTGCCAGCAGCGACACAGGGGGCACTTCACCCCTCCACTTT. The encoded protein is CASSDTGGTSPLHF.

The chain uses TRBV7-2 and TRBJ2-6; D perhaps matches TRBD1 (6 bases). Germline CDR1 reads SGHTA; CDR2 reads FQGNSA. V was clipped by 1 base and J by 8 bases, with 18 bases between them. The CDR3 is made up of 17 amino acids. The CDR3 spells CASSLDFRGALTNVLTF. The CDR3 DNA follows: TGTGCCAGCAGCTTAGATTTCAGGGGTGCTTTGACCAACGTCCTGACTTTC.

The rearrangement links TRBV27 to TRBJ1-4; no reliable D call. There are 14 residues in the CDR3. Per germline, CDR1 MNHEY and CDR2 SMNVEV (reference sequence). The germline V and J ends were trimmed by 6 bases and 0 bases, with 8 bases remaining between them. DNA of the CDR3: TGTGCCAGCAGGCTACTTGCAACTAATGAAAAACTGTTTTTT. Amino acids: CASRLLATNEKLFF.

The chain is built from TRBV13 and TRBJ2-7; 11 bases map to TRBD1. After removal of 4 bases from V and 5 bases from J, the junction contained 4 bases not matched to a gene. CDR3 size: 14 residues. Germline lookup yields CDR1 PRHDT and CDR2 FYEKMQ (reference sequence). CDR3 region: CASSSGQGADEQYF. The CDR3 bases are TGTGCCAGCAGCTCTGGACAGGGGGCAGACGAGCAGTACTTC.